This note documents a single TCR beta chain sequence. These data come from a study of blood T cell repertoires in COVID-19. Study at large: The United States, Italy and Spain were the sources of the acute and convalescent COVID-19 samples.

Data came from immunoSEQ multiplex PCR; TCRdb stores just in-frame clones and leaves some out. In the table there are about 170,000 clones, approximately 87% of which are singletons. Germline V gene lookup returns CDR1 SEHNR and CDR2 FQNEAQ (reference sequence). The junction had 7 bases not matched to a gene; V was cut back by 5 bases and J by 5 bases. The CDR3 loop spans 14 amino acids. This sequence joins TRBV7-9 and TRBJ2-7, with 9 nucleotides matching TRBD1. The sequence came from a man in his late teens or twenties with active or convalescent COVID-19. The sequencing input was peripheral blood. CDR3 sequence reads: CASSQGQGWNEQYV. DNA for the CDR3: TGTGCCAGCAGCCAAGGACAGGGGTGGAACGAGCAGTACGTC.